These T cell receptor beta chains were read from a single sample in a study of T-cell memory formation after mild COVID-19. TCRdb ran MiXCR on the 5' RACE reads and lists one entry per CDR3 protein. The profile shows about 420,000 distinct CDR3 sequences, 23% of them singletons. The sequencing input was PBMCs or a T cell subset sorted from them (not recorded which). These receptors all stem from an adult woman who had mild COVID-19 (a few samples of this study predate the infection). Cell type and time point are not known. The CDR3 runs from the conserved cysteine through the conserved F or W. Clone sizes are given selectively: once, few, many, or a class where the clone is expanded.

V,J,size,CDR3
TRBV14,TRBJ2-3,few,CASSQGALTDTQYF
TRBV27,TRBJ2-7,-,CASSAIPGPSGEQYF
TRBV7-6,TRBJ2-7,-,CASSPGASGRTSYEQYF
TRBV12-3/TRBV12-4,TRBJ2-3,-,CASSFSLAGATGDTQYF
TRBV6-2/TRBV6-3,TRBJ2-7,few,CASSYVGQGQYF
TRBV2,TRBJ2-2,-,CASSERLGLAAQMNTGELFF
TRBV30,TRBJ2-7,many,CAWSNGLAVSYEQYF
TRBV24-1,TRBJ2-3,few,CATSVRLHPGTDTQYF
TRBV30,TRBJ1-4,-,CASAQGLGEKLFF
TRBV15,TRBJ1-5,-,CATSGGQGTYQPQHF
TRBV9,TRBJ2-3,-,CASSPQGGWSGGGSTDTQYF
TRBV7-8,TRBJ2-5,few,CASSSDSQETQYF
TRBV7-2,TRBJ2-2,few,CASLWSGDPTGELFF
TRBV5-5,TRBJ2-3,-,CASSPHDSTDTQYF
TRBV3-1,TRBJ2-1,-,CASSQVSGGEQFF
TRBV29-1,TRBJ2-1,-,CSGGGPQGARYNEQFF
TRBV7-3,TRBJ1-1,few,CASSVRGPAATEAFF
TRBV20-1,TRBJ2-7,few,CSAAQGLAGVYEQYF
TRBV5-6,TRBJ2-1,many,CASSLRDRASEQFF
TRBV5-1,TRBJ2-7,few,CASSLGPAEEQYF
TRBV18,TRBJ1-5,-,CASSRGAGDNQPQHF
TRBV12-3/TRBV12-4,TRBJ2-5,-,CASSGTIAGTQYF
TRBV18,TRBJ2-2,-,CASSPTSGGTGELFF
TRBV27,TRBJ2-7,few,CASSSYPPRDRGLYEQYF
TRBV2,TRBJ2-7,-,CASRVDRAYEQYF
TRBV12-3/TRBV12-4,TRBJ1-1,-,CASRGTGNPEAFF
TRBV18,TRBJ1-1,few,CASSPISGLGTEAFF
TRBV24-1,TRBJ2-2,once,CATSDFPDPPKGTGELFF